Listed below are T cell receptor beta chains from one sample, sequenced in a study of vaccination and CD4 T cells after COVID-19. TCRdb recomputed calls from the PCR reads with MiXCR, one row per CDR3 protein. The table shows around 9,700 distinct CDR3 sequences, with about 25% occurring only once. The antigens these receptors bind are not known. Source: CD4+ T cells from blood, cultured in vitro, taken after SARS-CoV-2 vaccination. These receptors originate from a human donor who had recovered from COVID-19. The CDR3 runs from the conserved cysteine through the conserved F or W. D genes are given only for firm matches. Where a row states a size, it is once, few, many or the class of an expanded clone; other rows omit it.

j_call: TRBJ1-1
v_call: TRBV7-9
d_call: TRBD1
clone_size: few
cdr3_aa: CASSLTGVIAEAFF
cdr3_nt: TGTGCCAGCAGCTTAACAGGGGTAATCGCTGAAGCTTTCTTT

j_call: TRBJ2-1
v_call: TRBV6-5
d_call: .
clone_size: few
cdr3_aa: CASSYPGSLNEQFF
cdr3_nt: TGTGCCAGCAGTTACCCCGGCAGCTTGAATGAGCAGTTCTTC

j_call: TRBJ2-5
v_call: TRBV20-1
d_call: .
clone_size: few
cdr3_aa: CSARAPNTQETQYF
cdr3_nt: TGCAGTGCTAGAGCCCCTAACACCCAAGAGACCCAGTACTTC

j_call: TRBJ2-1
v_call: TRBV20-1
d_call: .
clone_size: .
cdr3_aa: CSARSKAVNSYNEQFF
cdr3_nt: TGCAGTGCTAGGTCCAAGGCGGTAAACTCCTACAATGAGCAGTTCTTC

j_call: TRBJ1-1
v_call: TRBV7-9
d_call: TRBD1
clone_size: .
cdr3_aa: CASSSTQGVAAFF
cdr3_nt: TGTGCCAGCAGCTCGACGCAGGGGGTCGCCGCTTTCTTT

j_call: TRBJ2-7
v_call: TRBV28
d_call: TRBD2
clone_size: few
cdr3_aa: CASSSSGGRAFPSYEQYF
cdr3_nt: TGTGCCAGCAGTTCCTCAGGCGGGAGGGCCTTCCCATCCTACGAGCAGTACTTC

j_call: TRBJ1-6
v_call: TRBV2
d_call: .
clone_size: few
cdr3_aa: CASSQRGVGSPLHF
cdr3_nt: TGTGCCAGCAGCCAAAGAGGGGTAGGTTCACCCCTCCACTTT

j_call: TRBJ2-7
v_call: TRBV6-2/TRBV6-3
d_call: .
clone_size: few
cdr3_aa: CASTGFGYEQYF
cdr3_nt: TGTGCCAGCACGGGGTTCGGCTACGAGCAGTACTTC

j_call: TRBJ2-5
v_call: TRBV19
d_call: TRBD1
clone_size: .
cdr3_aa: CASSLTQGVQETQYF
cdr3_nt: TGTGCCAGTAGCCTTACCCAGGGGGTACAAGAGACCCAGTACTTC

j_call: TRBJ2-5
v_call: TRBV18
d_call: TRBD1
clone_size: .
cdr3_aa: CASSPPSDRGETQYF
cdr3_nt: TGTGCCAGCTCACCCCCCTCTGACAGGGGGGAGACCCAGTACTTC

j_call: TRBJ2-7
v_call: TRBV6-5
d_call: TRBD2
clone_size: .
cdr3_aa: CASSYRGGGYEQYF
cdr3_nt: TGTGCCAGCAGTTACCGGGGGGGCGGGTACGAGCAGTACTTC

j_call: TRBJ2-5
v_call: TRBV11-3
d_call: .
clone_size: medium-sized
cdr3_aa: CASSPRRGGDYRETQYF
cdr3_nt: TGTGCCAGCAGCCCCCGCAGGGGGGGAGACTATCGAGAGACCCAGTACTTC

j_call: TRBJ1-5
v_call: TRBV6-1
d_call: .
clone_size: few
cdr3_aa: CASSVEMGPRPQHF
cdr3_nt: TGTGCCAGCAGTGTGGAGATGGGGCCAAGGCCCCAGCATTTT

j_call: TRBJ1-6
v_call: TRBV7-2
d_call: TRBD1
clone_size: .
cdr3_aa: CASSFRTGVNSPLHF
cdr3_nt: TGTGCCAGCAGCTTCAGGACAGGGGTTAATTCACCCCTCCACTTT

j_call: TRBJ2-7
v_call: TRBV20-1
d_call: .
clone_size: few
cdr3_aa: CSASGGTPYEQYF
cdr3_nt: TGCAGTGCTAGCGGCGGGACTCCCTACGAGCAGTACTTC

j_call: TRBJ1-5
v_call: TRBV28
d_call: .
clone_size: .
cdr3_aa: CAGWGGGNQPQHF
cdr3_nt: TGTGCCGGGTGGGGGGGGGGCAATCAGCCCCAGCATTTT

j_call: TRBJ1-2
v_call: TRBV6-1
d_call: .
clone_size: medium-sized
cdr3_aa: CASSEYGDYGYTF
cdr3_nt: TGTGCCAGCAGTGAATATGGGGACTATGGCTACACCTTC

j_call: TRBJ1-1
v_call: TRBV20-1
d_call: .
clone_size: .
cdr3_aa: CSARDHGFQGAFF
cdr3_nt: TGCAGTGCTAGAGATCATGGGTTCCAGGGGGCTTTCTTT

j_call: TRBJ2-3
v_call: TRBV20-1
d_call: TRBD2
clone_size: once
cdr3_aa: CSVRDRRLAGSDTQYF
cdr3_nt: TGCAGTGTTAGAGATCGGAGACTAGCGGGATCAGATACGCAGTATTTT

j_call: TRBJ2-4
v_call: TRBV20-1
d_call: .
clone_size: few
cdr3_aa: CSARTGRDIQYF
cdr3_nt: TGCAGTGCGCGGACCGGGCGGGACATTCAGTACTTC

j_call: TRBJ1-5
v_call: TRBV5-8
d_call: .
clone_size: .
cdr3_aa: CASTSWPANQPQHF
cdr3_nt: TGTGCCAGCACCTCATGGCCCGCAAATCAGCCCCAGCATTTT

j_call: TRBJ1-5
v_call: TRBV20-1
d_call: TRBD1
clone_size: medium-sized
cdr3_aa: CSANGQGVQPQHF
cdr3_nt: TGCAGTGCCAATGGACAGGGGGTTCAGCCCCAGCATTTT

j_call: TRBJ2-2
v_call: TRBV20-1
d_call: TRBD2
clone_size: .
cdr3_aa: CSASHRGLATGELFF
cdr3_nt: TGCAGTGCTAGTCATCGCGGACTAGCTACCGGGGAGCTGTTTTTT

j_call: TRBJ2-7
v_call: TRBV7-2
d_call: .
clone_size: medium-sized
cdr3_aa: CASSYRTHEQYF
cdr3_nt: TGTGCCAGCAGCTACAGGACCCACGAGCAGTACTTC

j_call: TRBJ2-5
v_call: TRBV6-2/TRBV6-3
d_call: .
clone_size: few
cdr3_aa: CASTLTLGTQYF
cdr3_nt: TGTGCCAGCACCCTGACCCTGGGGACCCAGTACTTC

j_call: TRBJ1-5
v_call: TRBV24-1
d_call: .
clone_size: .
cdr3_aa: CATSESPGTLINQPQHF
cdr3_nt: TGTGCCACCAGTGAGTCCCCCGGAACACTGATCAATCAGCCCCAGCATTTT

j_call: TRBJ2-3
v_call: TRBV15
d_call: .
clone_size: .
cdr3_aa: CATSREGRYTDTQYF
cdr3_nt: TGTGCCACCAGCAGAGAAGGCAGGTACACAGATACGCAGTATTTT

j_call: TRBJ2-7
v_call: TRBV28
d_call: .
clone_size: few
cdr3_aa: CASSPTIGSYEQYF
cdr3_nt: TGTGCCAGCAGTCCGACCATTGGTTCCTACGAGCAGTACTTC